This TCR beta chain originates from a study of radiation and T cells in renal cell carcinoma. The assay was immunoSEQ multiplex PCR, and TCRdb's table has in-frame clones only and misses some. The data hold 50,000 to 65,000 clones, with 60% to 85% observed a single time. Documented time point: blood 4 weeks post-SBRT, at nephrectomy. The treatment was: 15 Gy SBRT to primary tumor, nephrectomy 4 weeks later. The tumor was a clear cell renal cell carcinoma. Germline V gene lookup returns CDR1 SGHDN and CDR2 FVKESK. Trimming cost V 4 bases and J 0 bases, with 12 bases left between them. The CDR3 is 16 amino acids.

This material consisted of blood, taken from a patient whose treatment included radiotherapy and nephrectomy. V is TRBV14 and J is TRBJ1-4; D possibly corresponds to TRBD1 (5 bases). This TCR derives from a man aged 60 to 69 with renal cell carcinoma. In nucleotides, the CDR3 is TGTGCCAGCAGCCCAGGGACGGATGCAACTAATGAAAAACTGTTTTTT. As protein: CASSPGTDATNEKLFF.